This record concerns one T cell receptor beta chain sequence. This clonotype was observed a handful of times. Its antigen is not yet known. Base qualities were left out, and no much larger clone turns up one base away. This sample was taken from a study of molecular identifiers for immune sequencing clone quantification (dated by TCRdb to the late 2010s). Looking at the study overall: For a replicate experiment, the RNA from either approximately 20,000 or 100,000 naive CD8 T cells was divided into five aliquots, and four of those aliquots went on to sequencing. This methods study used CD8 T cells to benchmark TCR RNA copy counting and molecular-identifier clustering-based TCR repertoire sequencing (MIDCIRS). What the research found in general, with its limitations: When barcode sub-clustering was not used, chimeric consensus sequences inflated TCR diversity, with chimeras reaching as high as 47%. The naive libraries included spiked-in Jurkat TCR RNA (10 copies' worth), and this Jurkat TCR RNA is not part of the donor repertoire. Approximately 3.3 recovered TCR RNA copies per cell were obtained by modeling, versus roughly 10 by digital PCR, implying a capture efficiency of about 30%. Spiked-in Jurkat TCR RNA equal to a single cell's worth was reported to be detectable even within 1,200,000 naive CD8 T cells. Highly expanded clone sizes could be underestimated because identical TCR molecules may share a barcode. In CMV-specific effector cells, clones with more than 20 RNA copies accounted for over 99% of molecules, whereas in naive cells such clones accounted for under 1%.

The library was generated by PCR. The instrument was a NextSeq 500. Bulk TCR libraries were prepared as previously described, using TCR primers listed in Table S5. Total RNA was purified with the Qiagen AllPrep DNA/RNA kit. Before any analysis, reads coming from multiple sequencing runs of the same library were combined into one pool. The published analysis was carried out like this. Reads were retained only if their TCR constant sequence matched exactly, and those retained reads were trimmed to 150 nt and grouped according to their 12-nt molecular barcodes. Within each barcode group, reads were sub-clustered at a 15% Levenshtein threshold, and quality-weighted consensus sequences were built per RNA molecule. Non-functional sequences were excluded, and lower-count sequences lying one edit away from another sequence were also excluded. Based on fitting two negative binomial distributions, any barcode sub-cluster with under 20% of the maximum read count was discarded. The public reads were reprocessed in TCRdb via fastp at Q25 and MiXCR, keeping in-frame beta chains. When rows share a CDR3 protein, they turn into one entry using the most common DNA and genes. These V and J calls originate from TCRdb's pipeline instead of the authors' own analysis. For this sample the table gives nearly 650,000 distinct CDR3 sequences, of which about 25% were detected only once. The top ten constitute about 0.8% of the sample.

Libraries of naive CD8 T cells were built from anywhere between roughly 20,000 and 1,100,000 sorted cells, with 10%, 30% or 50% of the purified RNA used. On a BD FACSAria II, naive CD8 T cells were FACS-sorted as CD8+CD4-CCR7+CD45RA+ and collected into RLT Plus buffer. Around 11 TCR copies' worth of Jurkat RNA were spiked into roughly 20,000-1,000,000 naive CD8 T cell samples to test detection sensitivity. CD8 T cells were enriched using RosetteSep CD8+ T Cell Enrichment Cocktail and Ficoll-Paque, and the enriched cells then underwent ACK red cell lysis. Sequencing input: naive CD8+ T cells from blood, with Jurkat cell RNA spiked in. This specimen's cell subset or site label, interpreted: FACS-sorted CD8+CD4-CCR7+CD45RA+ naive T cells. The TCR comes from a human donor in good health. Some libraries in this study had Jurkat cell RNA spiked in.

The CDR3 sequence is CASRGAGNQGANVLTF. The nucleotide sequence is TGTGCCAGCAGGGGGGCAGGGAATCAAGGGGCCAACGTCCTGACTTTC. The receptor chain draws on TRBV6-2 or TRBV6-3 and TRBJ2-6, and TRBD1 may be the D gene, going by 6 matching bases. The CDR3 goes from the cysteine to the phenylalanine over 16 residues. Only the CDR3 region is kept as DNA, spanning 48 bases read in frame from base 1. Trimming removed 6 bases from V and 4 bases from J, leaving 16 bases between the germline ends. The germline V gene provides CDR1 MNHEY and CDR2 SVGEGT.